This is a list of T cell receptor beta chains from one sample in a study of human T cells and chemical hapten exposure. TCRdb re-called the RACE reads with MiXCR, one entry per CDR3 protein. Altogether approximately 340,000 distinct CDR3 sequences are present, under 8% being singletons, with the ten largest covering 8.4%. The material sequenced was whole blood, taken in connection with sensitization to the hapten diphenylcyclopropenone (DPC). Receptor source: a woman aged 18-30 years with alopecia areata. Some clones in this sample may be carry-over from other donors' samples. CDR3s include the opening cysteine and the closing phenylalanine or tryptophan. A D gene is named only where the DNA matches it firmly. Clone size, where shown, is once, few, many, or a class for clones that have expanded.

abundance	v_gene	j_gene	d_gene	CDR3aa	CDR3nt
few	TRBV12-3/TRBV12-4	TRBJ2-1	NA	CASSLAGGVLNEQFF	TGTGCCAGCAGTTTAGCGGGGGGAGTATTGAATGAGCAGTTCTTC
few	TRBV6-1	TRBJ1-5	NA	CASRSAYSNQPQHF	TGTGCCAGCAGGTCCGCTTATAGCAATCAGCCCCAGCATTTT
few	TRBV6-5	TRBJ1-5	NA	CASSYSRYSNQPQHF	TGTGCCAGCAGTTACTCCAGATATAGCAATCAGCCCCAGCATTTT
many	TRBV20-1	TRBJ1-5	NA	CSASSGASNQPQHF	TGCAGTGCTAGTTCCGGCGCTAGCAATCAGCCCCAGCATTTT
few	TRBV12-3/TRBV12-4	TRBJ2-7	TRBD1	CASSLGTGRRHEQYF	TGTGCCAGCAGTTTAGGGACAGGGCGCCGGCACGAGCAGTACTTC
NA	TRBV7-2	TRBJ1-5	TRBD1	CASNNGQGASQPQHF	TGTGCCAGCAACAATGGACAGGGGGCGAGTCAGCCCCAGCATTTT
NA	TRBV29-1	TRBJ1-1	NA	CSVCLANTEAFF	TGCAGCGTTTGTTTGGCAAACACTGAAGCTTTCTTT
many	TRBV6-2/TRBV6-3	TRBJ2-3	NA	CASSPQGYTDTQYF	TGTGCCAGCAGCCCTCAGGGTTACACAGATACGCAGTATTTT
NA	TRBV19	TRBJ2-1	TRBD1	CASSIGTGGWNEQFF	TGTGCCAGTAGTATAGGAACAGGGGGCTGGAATGAGCAGTTCTTC
NA	TRBV29-1	TRBJ2-3	TRBD1	CSAEGRDSRTDTQYF	TGCAGCGCAGAAGGCCGGGACAGCCGCACAGATACGCAGTATTTT
few	TRBV24-1	TRBJ2-1	TRBD2	CATSDTASGGNEQFF	TGTGCCACCAGTGATACGGCTAGCGGGGGCAATGAGCAGTTCTTC
many	TRBV28	TRBJ2-1	TRBD2	CASRLAGGNYNEQFF	TGTGCCAGCAGACTAGCGGGGGGCAACTACAATGAGCAGTTCTTC
NA	TRBV12-5	TRBJ1-2	NA	CASGLEAYGYTF	TGTGCTAGTGGTTTGGAAGCCTATGGCTACACCTTC
NA	TRBV5-1	TRBJ2-7	TRBD2	CASSLESGGSYEQYF	TGCGCCAGCAGCTTGGAATCGGGGGGGTCCTACGAGCAGTACTTC
many	TRBV12-3/TRBV12-4	TRBJ2-3	TRBD1	CASSPLTTGGTDTQYF	TGTGCCAGCAGTCCCTTAACGACAGGGGGCACAGATACGCAGTATTTT
few	TRBV20-1	TRBJ2-7	TRBD1	CSAPGTGENLEQYF	TGCAGTGCGCCCGGGACAGGGGAAAATTTGGAGCAGTACTTC
many	TRBV27	TRBJ2-7	NA	CASSPATLSYEQYF	TGTGCCAGCAGTCCGGCGACACTTTCCTACGAGCAGTACTTC
few	TRBV7-9	TRBJ2-3	NA	CASGTGQLSTDTQYF	TGTGCCAGCGGGACCGGACAGCTAAGCACAGATACGCAGTATTTT
few	TRBV7-9	TRBJ1-6	NA	CASSSLVDSPLHF	TGTGCCAGCAGCTCCTTGGTCGATTCACCCCTCCACTTT
many	TRBV6-4	TRBJ2-2	NA	CASSLVTGGELFF	TGTGCCAGCAGCCTAGTTACGGGCGGGGAGCTGTTTTTT
few	TRBV7-2	TRBJ2-3	NA	CASSFRVSGTDTQYF	TGTGCCAGCAGCTTTCGAGTTAGCGGAACAGATACGCAGTATTTT
few	TRBV7-8	TRBJ1-5	NA	CASSLVPGAGSGHNQPQHF	TGTGCCAGCAGCTTAGTTCCTGGGGCCGGGTCAGGGCATAATCAGCCCCAGCATTTT
NA	TRBV15	TRBJ1-5	NA	CATGGGADPIQHF	TGTGCCACCGGCGGGGGTGCGGACCCTATCCAGCATTTT
few	TRBV11-3	TRBJ1-1	NA	CASSSGGRAFF	TGTGCCAGCAGCTCCGGAGGGAGAGCTTTCTTT
many	TRBV6-5	TRBJ2-7	TRBD1	CASSYPGTGGAEQYF	TGTGCCAGCAGTTACCCGGGGACAGGGGGCGCAGAGCAGTACTTC